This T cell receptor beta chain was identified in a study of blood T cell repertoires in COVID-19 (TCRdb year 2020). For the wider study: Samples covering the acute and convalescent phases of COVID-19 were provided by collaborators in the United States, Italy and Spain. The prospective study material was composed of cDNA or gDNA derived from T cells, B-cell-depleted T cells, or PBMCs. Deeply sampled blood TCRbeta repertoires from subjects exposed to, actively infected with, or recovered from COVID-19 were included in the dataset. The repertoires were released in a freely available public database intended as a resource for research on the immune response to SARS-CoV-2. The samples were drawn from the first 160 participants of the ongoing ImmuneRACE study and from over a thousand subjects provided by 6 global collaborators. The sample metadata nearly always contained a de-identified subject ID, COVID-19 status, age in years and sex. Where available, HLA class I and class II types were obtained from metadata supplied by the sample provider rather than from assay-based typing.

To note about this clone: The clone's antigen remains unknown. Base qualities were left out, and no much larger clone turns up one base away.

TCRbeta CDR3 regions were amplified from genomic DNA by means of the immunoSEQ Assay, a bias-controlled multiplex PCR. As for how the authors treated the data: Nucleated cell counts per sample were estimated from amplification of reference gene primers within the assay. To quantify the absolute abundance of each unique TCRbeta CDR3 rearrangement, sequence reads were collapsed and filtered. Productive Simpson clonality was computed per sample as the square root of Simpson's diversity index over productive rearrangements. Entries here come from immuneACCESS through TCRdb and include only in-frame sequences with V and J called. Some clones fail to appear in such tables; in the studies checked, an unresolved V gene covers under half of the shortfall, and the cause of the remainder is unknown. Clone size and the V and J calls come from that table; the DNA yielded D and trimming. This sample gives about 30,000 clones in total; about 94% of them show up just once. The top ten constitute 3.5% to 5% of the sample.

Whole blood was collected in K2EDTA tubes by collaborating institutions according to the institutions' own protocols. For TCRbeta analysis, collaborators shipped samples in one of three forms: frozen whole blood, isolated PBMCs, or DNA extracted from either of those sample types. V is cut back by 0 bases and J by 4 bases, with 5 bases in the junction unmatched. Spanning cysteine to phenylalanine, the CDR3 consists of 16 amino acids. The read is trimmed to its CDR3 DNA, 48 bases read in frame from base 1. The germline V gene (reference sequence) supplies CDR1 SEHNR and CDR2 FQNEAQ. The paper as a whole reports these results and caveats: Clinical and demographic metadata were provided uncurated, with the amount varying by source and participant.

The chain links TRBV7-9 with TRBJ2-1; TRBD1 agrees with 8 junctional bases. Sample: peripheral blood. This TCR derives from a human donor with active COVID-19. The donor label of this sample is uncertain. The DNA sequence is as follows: TGTGCCAGCAGCTTAGCTAGACAGGGGCCTTACAATGAGCAGTTCTTC. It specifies CASSLARQGPYNEQFF.